These 21 T cell receptor beta chains were sequenced from one sample in a study of T-cell reconstitution after alpha-beta-depleted transplantation in children. The antigens of these receptors remain unknown. Study-level results: Reportedly, roughly two months post-transplant, alpha-beta T cells arose from several hundred expanded graft clones.

Unique molecular identifiers tagged the TCRbeta library. TCRdb itself ran the PCR reads through MiXCR, one entry per CDR3 protein. The sample gives about 32,000 distinct CDR3 sequences, about 7% of which show up once; under 30% is in the top ten. The source material was peripheral blood, sampled 60 days after TCRalphabeta/CD19-depleted stem cell transplant. These receptors all stem from a child younger than two who had a stem cell transplant for acute myeloid leukemia, so the T cells may come from the graft donor.

This clonotype was observed many times. V is TRBV11-2 and J is TRBJ2-3; D unresolved. V was cut by 0 bases and J by 1 base, with 14 bases left in between. Germline assignment: CDR1 SGHAT and CDR2 FQNNGV. The length of the CDR3 is 17 residues. The CDR3 DNA is TGTGCCAGCAGCTTAGATCCACCCTTCCTTGGCACAGATACGCAGTATTTT. This encodes CASSLDPPFLGTDTQYF.

This clonotype occurred a few times. This chain uses TRBV7-6 with TRBJ1-3; maybe TRBD1 (5 bases). This CDR3 has 15 amino acids. Germline V gene data show CDR1 as SGHVS and CDR2 as FNYEAQ. V lost 5 bases and J 3 bases, leaving 14 bases between the germline ends. CDR3 DNA sequence: TGTGCCAGCAGCCCAGGCGGGGGATTTGGAAACACCATATATTTT. Translated: CASSPGGGFGNTIYF.

Ten or more counts support this clonotype. The chain is built from TRBV5-1 and TRBJ2-2; 8 positions agree with TRBD2. The CDR3 runs to 15 residues. Per germline, CDR1 SGHRS and CDR2 YFSETQ. The V and J ends lost 4 bases and 0 bases, in that order; junction bases with no gene match: 2. The CDR3: CASSPGLANTGELFF. In DNA, the CDR3 is TGCGCCAGCAGCCCGGGACTAGCGAACACCGGGGAGCTGTTTTTT.

This chain uses TRBV9 with TRBJ2-3, with 8 bases identical to TRBD2. The germline gives CDR1 SGDLS, CDR2 YYNGEE. This CDR3 is 16 amino acids long. The V gene end was trimmed by 0 bases and the J gene end by 0 bases; junction bases not matched to a gene: 3. DNA of the CDR3: TGTGCCAGCAGCGTAGCGAGCGGGGGCAGCACAGATACGCAGTATTTT. This gives the protein CASSVASGGSTDTQYF.

Ten or more counts support this clonotype. The gene calls are TRBV7-9 and TRBJ1-2, with D uncertain. The germline V and J ends were trimmed by 1 base and 8 bases, with 8 bases remaining between them. The CDR3 consists of 12 residues. Germline lookup yields CDR1 SEHNR and CDR2 FQNEAQ (reference sequence). The CDR3: CASSLGHRGYTF. The CDR3 region has the DNA TGTGCCAGCAGCTTAGGCCACAGAGGCTACACCTTC. The variable domain in full, with the rest retrieved from reference TRBV7-9 and TRBJ1-2, is DTGVSQNPRHKITKRGQNVTFRCDPISEHNRLYWYRQTLGQGPEFLTYFQNEAQLEKSRLLSDRFSAERPKGSFSTLEIQRTEQGDSAMYLCASSLGHRGYTFGSGTRLTVV.

This clonotype occurred many times. The chain recombines TRBV12-3 or TRBV12-4 with TRBJ1-5; TRBD1 aligns across 7 bases. CDR3 length: 15 amino acids. V lost 2 bases and J lost 9; bases outside the gene matches: 10. The CDR3 region is CASSLTRQGLTPQHF. In DNA form, the CDR3 reads TGTGCCAGCAGTTTAACCCGACAGGGCTTGACGCCCCAGCATTTT.

At least ten counts were recorded for this clonotype. The CDR3 DNA reads as TGTGCCAGCAGTTTGCAGGGCCTCTCCTACGAGCAGTACTTC. Translating it yields CASSLQGLSYEQYF. This chain uses TRBV27 with TRBJ2-7; weak D call: TRBD1 (5 bases). Germline assignment: CDR1 MNHEY and CDR2 SMNVEV (reference sequence). The CDR3 is 14 amino acids. V gave up 3 bases and J gave up 0 bases, with 9 bases separating them.

Ten or more counts support this clonotype. The gene calls are TRBV7-8 and TRBJ2-5; 7 bases line up with TRBD1. The V segment lost 3 bases and the J segment 5 bases; nucleotides outside the gene matches: 9. The CDR3 spans 15 residues. The V gene's germline CDR1 is SGHVS and CDR2 FQNEAQ. CDR3 coding DNA: TGTGCCAGCAGCTTGAGTATGGGCAGGGGGGAGACCCAGTACTTC. Its protein is CASSLSMGRGETQYF.

This clonotype was counted at least ten times. The genes are TRBV12-5 and TRBJ2-1; maybe TRBD1 (6 bases). Trimming left V 5 bases short and J 9 bases short, with 14 bases between. Germline CDR1 and CDR2: LGHNT and FRNRAP. The CDR3 has 13 residues. CDR3 nucleotide sequence: TGTGCTAGTGGTCCGGGGACACGGGCTGAGCAGTTCTTC. It specifies CASGPGTRAEQFF.

This clonotype was counted many times. This CDR3 reads CASKRRQEGDGTEAFF. DNA of the CDR3: TGTGCCAGTAAAAGGAGACAGGAAGGAGACGGCACTGAAGCTTTCTTT. The chain joins TRBV19 to TRBJ1-1; possible D gene TRBD1, 6 bases. Trimming shortened V by 7 bases and J by 4 bases, and 22 bases separated the two germline ends. CDR3 size: 16 residues. The germline V gene has CDR1 LNHDA and CDR2 SQIVND (reference sequence).

V usage is TRBV12-5 and J usage is TRBJ1-1; TRBD1 matches 8 bases. With V trimmed by 2 bases and J by 10 bases, 9 bases remained unmatched. CDR3 size: 14 residues. CDR1 is LGHNT and CDR2 is FRNRAP in the germline V gene. Written as DNA, the CDR3 is TGTGCTAGTGGTTTGAGATTTGGGACAGGCAGAGCTTTCTTT. Amino acid sequence: CASGLRFGTGRAFF.

This clonotype was counted at least ten times. The chain uses TRBV4-3 and TRBJ2-5; TRBD1 aligns across 7 bases. The ends lost 4 bases at V and 5 bases at J; junction bases unmatched: 10. Germline CDR1 reads LGHNA; CDR2 reads YSLEER. The CDR3 is made up of 15 amino acids. In nucleotides, the CDR3 is TGCGCCAGCAGCCCTTTCTCTGACAGGGCGGAGACCCAGTACTTC. Translated, it gives CASSPFSDRAETQYF.

CDR3 in DNA: TGTGCCAGCAGTTACCTTCCCCCGACAGTAGAGACCCAGTACTTC. As protein: CASSYLPPTVETQYF. This chain uses TRBV6-5 with TRBJ2-5; possibly TRBD1 for D (5 bases). Trimming pared 2 bases from V and 4 bases from J, leaving 14 bases between. Germline V gives CDR1 MNHEY, CDR2 SVGAGI. The CDR3 runs 15 residues.

This clonotype was recorded many times. The gene calls are TRBV6-2 or TRBV6-3 and TRBJ2-1, with 11 positions matching TRBD2. The V and J ends lost 6 bases and 2 bases, in that order; junction bases with no gene match: 3. This CDR3 has 15 amino acids. Germline assignment: CDR1 MNHEY and CDR2 SVGEGT. CDR3 bases: TGTGCCAGCAGACCTAGCGGGGGGACCTACAATGAGCAGTTCTTC. Protein product: CASRPSGGTYNEQFF.

This clonotype was recorded at least ten times. V and J are TRBV29-1 and TRBJ1-3; D remains unclear. This CDR3 has 11 residues. V shed 4 bases and J shed 1 base, with 2 bases lying between them. The germline gives CDR1 SQVTM, CDR2 ANQGSEA. CDR3 residues: CSVGSGNTIYF. The DNA of the CDR3 is TGCAGCGTTGGATCTGGAAACACCATATATTTT. The variable domain in full, completed from reference TRBV29-1 and TRBJ1-3, reads SAVISQKPSRDICQRGTSLTIQCQVDSQVTMMFWYRQQPGQSLTLIATANQGSEATYESGFVIDKFPISRPNLTFSTLTVSNMSPEDSSIYLCSVGSGNTIYFGEGSWLTVV.

This clonotype was seen repeatedly, ten times or more. The chain couples TRBV20-1 to TRBJ2-5; 10 positions match TRBD2. Germline V CDR1 and CDR2: DFQATT, SNEGSKA (reference sequence). The CDR3 consists of 18 residues. V shed 0 bases and J 2 bases; nucleotides not matched to a gene: 12. The CDR3 region has the DNA TGCAGTGCTAGAGATCGCCTTAGCGGGAGGAGAGGGCAAGAGACCCAGTACTTC. This gives the protein CSARDRLSGRRGQETQYF.

The rearrangement joins TRBV27 to TRBJ2-5, with 7 bases fitting TRBD1. Germline assignment: CDR1 MNHEY and CDR2 SMNVEV (reference sequence). The CDR3 length is 17 residues. V lost 7 bases, J lost 1 base, and 15 bases stayed unmatched. The chain's CDR3 is CASTSPIRGPCQETQYF. CDR3 DNA: TGTGCCAGCACCTCCCCAATAAGGGGGCCTTGCCAAGAGACCCAGTACTTC.

This clonotype was observed at least ten times. V usage is TRBV4-3 and J usage is TRBJ2-1; 8 positions agree with TRBD2. The J segment lost 6 bases and the V segment lost 1 base, leaving 5 bases of the junction unmatched. The length of the CDR3 is 15 residues. Germline V gives CDR1 LGHNA, CDR2 YSLEER. The CDR3 DNA reads TGCGCCAGCAGCCAAGGTGTAGCGGGGAGCAATGAGCAGTTCTTC. Encoded protein: CASSQGVAGSNEQFF.

This clonotype has at least ten counts. The V call is TRBV7-2, the J call TRBJ2-1; TRBD1 aligns across 9 bases. The CDR3 consists of 15 residues. V lost 1 base to trimming and J lost 6 bases; unmatched junction nucleotides: 4. The V gene's germline CDR1 is SGHTA and CDR2 FQGNSA. Here the CDR3 DNA reads TGTGCCAGCAGCTTAGGGGACAGGGTGGGCAATGAGCAGTTCTTC. It specifies CASSLGDRVGNEQFF. Looking up the rest from reference TRBV7-2 and TRBJ2-1 gives the full variable domain: GAGVSQSPSNKVTEKGKDVELRCDPISGHTALYWYRQSLGQGLEFLIYFQGNSAPDKSGLPSDRFSAERTGGSVSTLTIQRTQQEDSAVYLCASSLGDRVGNEQFFGPGTRLTVL.

In its sample, this clonotype was seen many times. The V call is TRBV27, the J call TRBJ2-5; a weak D match, TRBD2 (5 bases). Germline V gene data show CDR1 as MNHEY and CDR2 as SMNVEV (reference sequence). The CDR3 length is 14 residues. Trimming took off 4 bases at V and 5 bases at J, with 14 bases between the two ends. CDR3 residues: CASSWTPRGETQYF. CDR3 sequence (DNA): TGTGCCAGCAGTTGGACTCCTAGAGGGGAGACCCAGTACTTC.

There are many counts of this clonotype. The CDR3, as DNA: TGTGCCAGCAGTAACCAAGGCTCCCTCCACTTT. As protein: CASSNQGSLHF. The J gene is TRBJ1-6, the V gene TRBV6-6; D uncertain. The CDR3 is 11 residues long. Trimming left V 5 bases short and J 14 bases short, with 10 bases between. Looked up from germline, CDR1 is MNHNY and CDR2 is SVGAGI (reference sequence).